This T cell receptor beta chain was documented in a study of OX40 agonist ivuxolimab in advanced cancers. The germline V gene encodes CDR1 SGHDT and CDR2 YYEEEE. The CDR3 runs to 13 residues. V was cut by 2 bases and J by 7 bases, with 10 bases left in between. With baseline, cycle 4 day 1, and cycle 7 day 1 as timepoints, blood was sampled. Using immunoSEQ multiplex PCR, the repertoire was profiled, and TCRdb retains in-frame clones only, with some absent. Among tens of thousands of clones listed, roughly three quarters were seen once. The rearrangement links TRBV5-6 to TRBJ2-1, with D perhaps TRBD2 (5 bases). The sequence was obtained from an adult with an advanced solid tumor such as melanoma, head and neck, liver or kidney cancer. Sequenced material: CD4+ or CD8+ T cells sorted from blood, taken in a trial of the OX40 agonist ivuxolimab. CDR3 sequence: CASSFPGLNEQFF. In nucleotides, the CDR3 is TGTGCCAGCAGCTTTCCAGGACTGAATGAGCAGTTCTTC.